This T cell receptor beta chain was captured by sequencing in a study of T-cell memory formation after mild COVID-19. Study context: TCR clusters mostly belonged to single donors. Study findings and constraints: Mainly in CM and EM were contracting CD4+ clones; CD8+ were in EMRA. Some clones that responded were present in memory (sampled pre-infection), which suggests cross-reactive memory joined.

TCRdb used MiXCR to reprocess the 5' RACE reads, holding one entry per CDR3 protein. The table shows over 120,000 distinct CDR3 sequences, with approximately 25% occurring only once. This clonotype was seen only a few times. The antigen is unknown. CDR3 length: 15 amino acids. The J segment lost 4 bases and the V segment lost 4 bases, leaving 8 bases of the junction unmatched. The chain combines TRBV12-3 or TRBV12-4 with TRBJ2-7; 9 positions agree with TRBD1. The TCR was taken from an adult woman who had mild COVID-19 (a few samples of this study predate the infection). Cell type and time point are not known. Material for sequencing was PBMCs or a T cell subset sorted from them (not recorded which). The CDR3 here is CASSSTGTGLYEQYF. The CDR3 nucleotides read TGTGCCAGCAGTTCCACCGGGACAGGGCTTTACGAGCAGTACTTC.